Listed here are 11 T cell receptor beta chains from one sample, sequenced in a study of PD-L1 blockade in urothelial cancer. Repertoires were generated with immunoSEQ multiplex PCR, while TCRdb's copy carries only in-frame clones and drops some. The sample consists of fewer than 45,000 clones, about 88% of them appearing once. Stated time point: pretreatment peripheral blood. The source material was PBMCs, sampled around atezolizumab (anti-PD-L1) treatment. Receptor source: a donor at least 40 years old with urothelial cancer.

This clone was detected only once. V usage is TRBV10-3 and J usage is TRBJ1-2; D is ambiguous. The CDR3 contains 12 residues. CDR1 is ENHRY, CDR2 SYGVKD, per germline. V shed 4 bases and J shed 4 bases, with 7 bases lying between them. The CDR3 DNA is TGTGCCATCAGTGGTCAGCGCTATGGCTACACCTTC. It specifies CAISGQRYGYTF.

The chain combines TRBV11-2 with TRBJ2-5, with TRBD1 matching 7 bases. The CDR3 is 16 residues long. The germline CDR1 and CDR2 sequences are SGHAT and FQNNGV. Losses at the gene ends were 1 base for V and 1 base for J; bases not matched to a gene: 6. CDR3 DNA sequence: TGTGCCAGCAGCTTAGGGGCGACAGGGCCCCAAGAGACCCAGTACTTC. It is translated as CASSLGATGPQETQYF.

The chain links TRBV27 to TRBJ1-2; the D gene is possibly TRBD1 (6 bases). The germline V gene has CDR1 MNHEY and CDR2 SMNVEV (reference sequence). Trimming left V 6 bases short and J 4 bases short, with 12 bases between. The CDR3 is 13 amino acids. The CDR3 DNA reads as TGTGCCAGCAGCCCCCTGGACAGCTATGGCTACACCTTC. It specifies CASSPLDSYGYTF.

This rearrangement joins TRBV6-5 to TRBJ2-3; maybe TRBD1 (6 bases). V was pared by 2 bases and J by 0 bases, with 12 bases between. CDR3 length: 16 amino acids. The germline V gene encodes CDR1 MNHEY and CDR2 SVGAGI. CDR3 loop: CASSYGGSRSTDTQYF. The CDR3 DNA reads as TGTGCCAGCAGTTACGGGGGCTCAAGAAGCACAGATACGCAGTATTTT.

This clone was seen once. The chain employs TRBV9 and TRBJ2-5; TRBD2 aligns across 13 bases. With V trimmed by 0 bases and J by 5 bases, 7 bases remained unmatched. The CDR3 length is 17 residues. Germline assignment: CDR1 SGDLS and CDR2 YYNGEE. CDR3 sequence: CASSVGSKLAGGETQYF. CDR3 sequence (DNA): TGTGCCAGCAGCGTAGGAAGTAAACTAGCGGGAGGGGAGACCCAGTACTTC.

The CDR3 loop reads CASSLAGLAGGPPYF. In DNA form, the CDR3 reads TGTGCCAGCAGCTTAGCCGGACTAGCGGGAGGGCCCCCGTATTTT. The V and J genes are TRBV11-2 and TRBJ2-3, with 15 bases lining up with TRBD2. The CDR3 has 15 residues. V shed 1 base, J shed 14 bases, and the junction held 7 bases outside the gene matches. Germline loops: CDR1 SGHAT, CDR2 FQNNGV.

This clone was picked up one time. The J gene is TRBJ2-3, the V gene TRBV4-2; 7 bases match TRBD2. The CDR3 runs 16 residues. Trimming at V came to 4 bases and at J to 5 bases, leaving 12 bases not matched to a gene. CDR1 and CDR2 (germline): LGHNA, YNFKEQ. Here the CDR3 reads CASSPEAIAGRDTQYF. For the CDR3, the DNA is TGTGCCAGCAGCCCGGAGGCTATAGCGGGCAGAGATACGCAGTATTTT.

The chain joins TRBV19 to TRBJ2-1; D might be TRBD1 (6 bases). The CDR3 length is 14 residues. In germline, CDR1 is LNHDA, CDR2 SQIVND (reference sequence). The germline V and J ends were trimmed by 5 bases and 4 bases, with 12 bases remaining between them. As DNA, the CDR3 is TGTGCCAGTAGTCAGGGACACCGATACAATGAGCAGTTCTTC. Amino acids: CASSQGHRYNEQFF.

This clone was observed a single time. The V and J genes are TRBV6-5 and TRBJ1-4; 9 bases align to TRBD1. Trimming removed 3 bases from V and 6 bases from J; junction bases left unmatched: 5. The CDR3 totals 15 residues. Per germline, CDR1 MNHEY and CDR2 SVGAGI. The CDR3 loop reads CASSYTGQGYEKLFF. CDR3 DNA sequence: TGTGCCAGCAGTTATACGGGACAGGGTTATGAAAAACTGTTTTTT.

The CDR3 DNA reads as TGTGCCAGCAGCCCTGGACAGGGAGGGTTCACTGAAGCTTTCTTT. It encodes CASSPGQGGFTEAFF. The J gene is TRBJ1-1, the V gene TRBV7-3, with TRBD1 matching over 8 bases. Germline values: CDR1 SGHTA, CDR2 FQGTGA. J lost 4 bases, V lost 5 bases, and 9 bases had no gene match. The CDR3 spans 15 residues.

The chain recombines TRBV19 with TRBJ1-1; perhaps TRBD1 as D (5 bases). V lost 5 bases, J lost 3 bases, and 16 bases lay in between. The germline gives CDR1 LNHDA, CDR2 SQIVND (reference sequence). This CDR3 has 15 amino acids. The CDR3 DNA reads as TGTGCCAGTAGTGCCCTCGACAGCCCCTACACTGAAGCTTTCTTT. This translates into CASSALDSPYTEAFF.